This is a list of T cell receptor beta chains from one sample in a study of spatial heterogeneity in lung cancer. TCRdb reprocessed the 5' RACE reads via MiXCR and lists one record per CDR3 protein. The sample lists under 85,000 distinct CDR3 sequences; around 7.8% were seen once. The input for sequencing was PBMCs, taken at surgery. The source is a male donor with early-stage non-small cell lung cancer. Each CDR3 is given without its conserved first and last residue. A D gene is named only where the DNA matches it firmly. Clone sizes are given selectively: once, few, many, or a class where the clone is expanded.

>-|TRBJ1-5|-|TRBV5-6
ASSFGGGQPHH
>-|TRBJ2-1|TRBD2|TRBV3-1
ASSPSWLADSVEQF
>many|TRBJ1-1|-|TRBV14
ASSQDLLRNTEAF
>-|TRBJ1-2|-|TRBV4-1
ASSQARNQNYGYT
>many|TRBJ1-1|TRBD1|TRBV7-9
ASSLGQGVETEAF
>many|TRBJ2-1|-|TRBV9
ASSPPRDEQF
>-|TRBJ2-1|TRBD2|TRBV7-9
ASSPPGLANYNEQF
>-|TRBJ1-1|-|TRBV2
ASSEIKGLTEAF
>-|TRBJ2-5|-|TRBV5-1
ASSSGALTIGETQY
>few|TRBJ1-1|-|TRBV19
ASSIDATEAF
>few|TRBJ2-1|TRBD1|TRBV12-3/TRBV12-4
ASSSPARDRADEQF
>-|TRBJ1-2|TRBD1|TRBV20-1
SARTGVAGGYT
>few|TRBJ1-1|-|TRBV19
ASSQRPQGTGTEAF
>few|TRBJ1-1|-|TRBV7-2
ASSWFGTEAF
>few|TRBJ2-7|-|TRBV30
AWSQSSSYEQY
>-|TRBJ1-1|-|TRBV6-5
ASRSQTGKNTEAF
>-|TRBJ2-5|-|TRBV5-5
ASSLGSGTETQY
>many|TRBJ2-2|-|TRBV12-3/TRBV12-4
ASSLGPTLTGELF
>few|TRBJ2-1|-|TRBV6-1
ASNWGPSYNEQF
>-|TRBJ2-7|TRBD2|TRBV27
ASSYSITSGNNLEQY
>many|TRBJ2-3|TRBD2|TRBV4-3
ASSPWTSGDPSTDTQY
>many|TRBJ2-7|TRBD2|TRBV15
ATSMLGAGGPSDEQY
>many|TRBJ2-4|-|TRBV2
ASGRDQEPY
>-|TRBJ1-1|-|TRBV7-9
ASSLEGGGGPNTEAF
>many|TRBJ1-3|-|TRBV2
ASSEMASRAGNTIY
>many|TRBJ2-4|-|TRBV6-2/TRBV6-3
ASRIEGSKNIQY
>many|TRBJ1-5|-|TRBV6-6
ASRLYRDPDQPQH
>many|TRBJ2-2|-|TRBV24-1
ATSDTTDSRGELF
>many|TRBJ2-1|-|TRBV5-1
ASSLEYGDEQF
>many|TRBJ1-5|-|TRBV4-3
ASSQEVFMDQPQH
>few|TRBJ2-3|TRBD2|TRBV19
ASGRPGLAGVTDTQY
>few|TRBJ1-3|-|TRBV6-6
ASRPTREDDFGNTIY
>few|TRBJ2-1|-|TRBV6-2/TRBV6-3
ASMGPRGTYEQF
>many|TRBJ1-6|-|TRBV4-1
ASSQGLSPLH
>-|TRBJ2-7|TRBD2|TRBV7-2
ASSSPRGGYYEQY
>many|TRBJ2-3|-|TRBV7-2
ASSLQSSGVTDTQY
>few|TRBJ1-1|TRBD1|TRBV27
ASSPSLDRGPAF
>-|TRBJ2-4|TRBD1|TRBV6-5
ASSSPGQGTAIQY
>-|TRBJ2-7|-|TRBV5-4
ASSSATGREQY
>many|TRBJ1-1|-|TRBV29-1
SVEARGADTEAF
>many|TRBJ2-1|TRBD1|TRBV19
ASSATGGGEQF
>-|TRBJ2-7|TRBD2|TRBV19
ASQGLAFPYEQY
>few|TRBJ2-1|TRBD2|TRBV2
ASSQITGRGYNEQF
>few|TRBJ2-3|TRBD2|TRBV4-1
ASSQELLAGVAPHTDTQY
>-|TRBJ2-7|-|TRBV27
ASSLGQLSVWY
>-|TRBJ2-5|-|TRBV6-2/TRBV6-3
ASSHGQLAQY
>few|TRBJ1-5|-|TRBV6-1
ASSEASRVNQPQH
>many|TRBJ1-5|-|TRBV4-1
ASSQAILQPQH
>-|TRBJ2-1|-|TRBV6-1
ASRLTGGGNEQF
>-|TRBJ2-7|TRBD1|TRBV5-1
ASSRGTGYEQY
>few|TRBJ2-7|TRBD2|TRBV30
AWSDGGTSLREQY
>many|TRBJ1-2|TRBD1|TRBV2
ASILDRGGYT
>-|TRBJ1-5|-|TRBV6-1
ASRGTGSDRGNPQH
>-|TRBJ2-1|TRBD1|TRBV20-1
SAGGGTGVNEQF
>few|TRBJ2-3|-|TRBV7-2
ASRPGPWGTDTQY